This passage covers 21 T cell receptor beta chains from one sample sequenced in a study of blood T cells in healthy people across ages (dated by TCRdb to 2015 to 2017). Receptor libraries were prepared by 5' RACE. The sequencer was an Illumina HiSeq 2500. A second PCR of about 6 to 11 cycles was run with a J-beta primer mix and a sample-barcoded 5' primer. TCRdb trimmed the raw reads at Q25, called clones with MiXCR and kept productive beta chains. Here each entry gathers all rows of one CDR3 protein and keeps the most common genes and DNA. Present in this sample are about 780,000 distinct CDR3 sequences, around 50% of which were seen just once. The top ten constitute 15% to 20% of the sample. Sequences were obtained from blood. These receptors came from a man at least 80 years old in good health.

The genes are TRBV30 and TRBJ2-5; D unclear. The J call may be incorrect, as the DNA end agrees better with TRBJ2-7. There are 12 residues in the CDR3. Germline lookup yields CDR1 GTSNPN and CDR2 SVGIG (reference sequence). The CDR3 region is CAWSSVTYEQYF. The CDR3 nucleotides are TGTGCCTGGAGTTCTGTGACCTACGAGCAGTACTTC.

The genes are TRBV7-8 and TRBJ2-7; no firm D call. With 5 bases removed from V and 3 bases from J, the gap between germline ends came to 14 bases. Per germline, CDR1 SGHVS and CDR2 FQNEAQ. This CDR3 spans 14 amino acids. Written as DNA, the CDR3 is TGTGCCAGCAGCCCTCGGACGGATTACTACGAGCAGTACTTC. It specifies CASSPRTDYYEQYF.

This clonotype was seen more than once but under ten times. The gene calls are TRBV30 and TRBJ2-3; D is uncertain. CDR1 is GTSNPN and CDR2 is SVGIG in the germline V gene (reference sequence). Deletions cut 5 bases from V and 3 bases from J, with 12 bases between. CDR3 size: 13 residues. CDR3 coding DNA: TGTGCCTGGGACCCCGGAGCGACAGATACGCAGTATTTT. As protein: CAWDPGATDTQYF. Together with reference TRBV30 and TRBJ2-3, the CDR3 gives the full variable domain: SQTIHQWPATLVQPVGSPLSLECTVEGTSNPNLYWYRQAAGRGLQLLFYSVGIGQISSEVPQNLSASRPQDRQFILSSKKLLLSDSGFYLCAWDPGATDTQYFGPGTRLTVL.

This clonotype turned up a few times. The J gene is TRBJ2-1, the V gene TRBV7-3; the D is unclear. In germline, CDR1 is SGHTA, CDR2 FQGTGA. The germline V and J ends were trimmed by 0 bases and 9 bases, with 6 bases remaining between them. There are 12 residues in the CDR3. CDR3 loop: CASSLTGFEQFF. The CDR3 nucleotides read TGTGCCAGCAGCTTAACCGGCTTTGAGCAGTTCTTC.

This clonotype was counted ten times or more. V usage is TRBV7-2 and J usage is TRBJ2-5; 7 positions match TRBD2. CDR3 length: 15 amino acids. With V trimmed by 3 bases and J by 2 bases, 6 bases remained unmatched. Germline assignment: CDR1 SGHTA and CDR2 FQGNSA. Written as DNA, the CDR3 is TGTGCCAGCAGCTTTTTAGCGGGTGAACAAGAGACCCAGTACTTC. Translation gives CASSFLAGEQETQYF.

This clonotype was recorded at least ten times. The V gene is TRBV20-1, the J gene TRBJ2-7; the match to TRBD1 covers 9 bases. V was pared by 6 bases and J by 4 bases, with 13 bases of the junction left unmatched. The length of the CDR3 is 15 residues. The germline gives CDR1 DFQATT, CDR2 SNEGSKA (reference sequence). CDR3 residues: CSARQGGLARYEQYF. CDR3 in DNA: TGCAGTGCCAGACAGGGGGGTCTGGCGAGGTACGAGCAGTACTTC.

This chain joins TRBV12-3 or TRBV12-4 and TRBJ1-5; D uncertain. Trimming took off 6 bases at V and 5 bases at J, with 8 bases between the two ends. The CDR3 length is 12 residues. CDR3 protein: CASSQGYQPQHF. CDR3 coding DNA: TGTGCCAGCAGCCAAGGGTATCAGCCCCAGCATTTT.

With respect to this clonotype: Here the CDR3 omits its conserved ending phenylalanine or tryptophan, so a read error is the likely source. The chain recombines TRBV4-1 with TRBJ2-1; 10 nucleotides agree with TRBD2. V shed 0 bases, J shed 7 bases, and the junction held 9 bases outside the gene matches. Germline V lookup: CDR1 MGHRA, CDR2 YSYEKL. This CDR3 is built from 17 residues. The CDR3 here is CASSQDYSLAGVNEQFL. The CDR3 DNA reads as TGCGCCAGCAGCCAAGATTATAGTCTAGCGGGAGTTAATGAGCAGTTCTTA.

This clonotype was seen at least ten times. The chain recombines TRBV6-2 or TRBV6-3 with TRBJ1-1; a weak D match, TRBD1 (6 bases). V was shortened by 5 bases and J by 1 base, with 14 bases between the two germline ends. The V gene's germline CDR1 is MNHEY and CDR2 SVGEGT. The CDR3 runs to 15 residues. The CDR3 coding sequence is TGTGCCAGCAGTACTTTCGGACAGAGGAACACTGAAGCTTTCTTT. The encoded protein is CASSTFGQRNTEAFF.

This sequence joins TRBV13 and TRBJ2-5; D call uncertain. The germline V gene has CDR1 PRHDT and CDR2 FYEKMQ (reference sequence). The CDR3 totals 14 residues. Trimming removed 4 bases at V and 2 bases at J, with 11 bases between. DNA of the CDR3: TGTGCCAGCAGCTCCGGACCGGAACAAGAGACCCAGTACTTC. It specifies CASSSGPEQETQYF. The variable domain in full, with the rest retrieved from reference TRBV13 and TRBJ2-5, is AAGVIQSPRHLIKEKRETATLKCYPIPRHDTVYWYQQGPGQDPQFLISFYEKMQSDKGSIPDRFSAQQFSDYHSELNMSSLELGDSALYFCASSSGPEQETQYFGPGTRLLVL.

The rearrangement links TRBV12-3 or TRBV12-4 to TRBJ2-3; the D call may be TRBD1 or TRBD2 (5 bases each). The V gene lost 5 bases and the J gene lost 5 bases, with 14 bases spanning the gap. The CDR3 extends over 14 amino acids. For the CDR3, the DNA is TGTGCCAGCAGTCCCACCGGGGCTGGAGATACGCAGTATTTT. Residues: CASSPTGAGDTQYF.

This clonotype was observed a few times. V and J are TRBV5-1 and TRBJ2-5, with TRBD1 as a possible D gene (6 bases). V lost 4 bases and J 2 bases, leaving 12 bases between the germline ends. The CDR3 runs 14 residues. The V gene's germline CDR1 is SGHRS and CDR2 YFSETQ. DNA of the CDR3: TGCGCCAGCAGCGCTAACAGGGAACAAGAGACCCAGTACTTC. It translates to CASSANREQETQYF.

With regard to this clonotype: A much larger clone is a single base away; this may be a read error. CDR3 sequence reads: CASSFLPVMGGYTF. The CDR3 region has the DNA TGTGCCAGCAGTTTCCTGCCCGTCATGGGTGGCTACACCTTC. The rearrangement links TRBV28 to TRBJ1-2; D is uncertain. V was shortened by 3 bases and J by 7 bases, with 15 bases between the two germline ends. Germline CDR1 MDHEN, CDR2 SYDVKM. CDR3 length equals 14 residues.

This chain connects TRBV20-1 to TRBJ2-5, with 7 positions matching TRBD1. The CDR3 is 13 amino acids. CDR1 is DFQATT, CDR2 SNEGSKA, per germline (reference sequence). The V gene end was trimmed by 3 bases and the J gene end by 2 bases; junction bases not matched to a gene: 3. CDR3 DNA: TGCAGTGCTAGCGTGGACAGGCAAGAGACCCAGTACTTC. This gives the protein CSASVDRQETQYF.

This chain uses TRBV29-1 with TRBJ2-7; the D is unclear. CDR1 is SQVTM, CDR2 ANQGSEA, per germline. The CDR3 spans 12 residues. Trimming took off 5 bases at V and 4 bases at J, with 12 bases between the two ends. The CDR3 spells CSVKAEGYEQYF. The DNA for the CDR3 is TGCAGCGTTAAGGCAGAAGGTTACGAGCAGTACTTC.

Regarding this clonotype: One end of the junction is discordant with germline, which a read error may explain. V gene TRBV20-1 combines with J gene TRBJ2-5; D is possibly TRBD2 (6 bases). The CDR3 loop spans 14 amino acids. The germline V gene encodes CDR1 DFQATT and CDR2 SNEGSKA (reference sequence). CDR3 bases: TGCAGCGCTAGAGATAGTGGGGGGCAAGAGACCCAGTACTTC. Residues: CSARDSGGQETQYF.

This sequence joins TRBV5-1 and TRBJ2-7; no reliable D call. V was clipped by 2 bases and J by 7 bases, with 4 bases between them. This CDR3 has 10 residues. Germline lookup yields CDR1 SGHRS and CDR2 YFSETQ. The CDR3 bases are TGCGCCAGCAGCTTCTGGGAGCAGTACTTC. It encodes CASSFWEQYF.

CDR3 amino acids: CASSRRRAETQYF. The CDR3 DNA reads as TGTGCCAGCAGCCGCAGGCGGGCAGAGACCCAGTACTTC. The chain uses TRBV6-5 and TRBJ2-5; possible D gene TRBD2, 5 bases. The CDR3 is made up of 13 amino acids. CDR1 is MNHEY and CDR2 is SVGAGI in the germline V gene. The V gene lost 6 bases and the J gene lost 4 bases, with 12 bases spanning the gap.

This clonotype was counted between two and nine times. This chain's CDR3 is CASSAAGTSGRLEQFF. The CDR3 region has the DNA TGTGCCAGCAGCGCAGCCGGGACTAGCGGGAGGTTAGAGCAGTTCTTC. The rearrangement joins TRBV9 to TRBJ2-1, with 15 bases identical to TRBD2. There are 16 residues in the CDR3. CDR1 is SGDLS and CDR2 is YYNGEE in the germline V gene. Trimming removed 3 bases from V and 10 bases from J; junction bases left unmatched: 8.

This CDR3 is CASSLLGLATDTQYF. The CDR3, as DNA: TGTGCCAGCAGCTTACTGGGACTAGCAACAGATACGCAGTATTTT. This chain connects TRBV7-9 to TRBJ2-3, with 9 positions matching TRBD2. Germline V lookup: CDR1 SEHNR, CDR2 FQNEAQ (reference sequence). Losses at the gene ends were 2 bases for V and 3 bases for J; bases not matched to a gene: 3. The CDR3 consists of 15 residues.

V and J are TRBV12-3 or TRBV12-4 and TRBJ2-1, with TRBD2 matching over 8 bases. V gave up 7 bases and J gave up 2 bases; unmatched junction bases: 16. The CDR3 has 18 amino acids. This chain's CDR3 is CASTGGRIVGRAYNEQFF. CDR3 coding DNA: TGTGCCAGCACGGGCGGGAGGATTGTGGGTCGCGCCTACAATGAGCAGTTCTTC.